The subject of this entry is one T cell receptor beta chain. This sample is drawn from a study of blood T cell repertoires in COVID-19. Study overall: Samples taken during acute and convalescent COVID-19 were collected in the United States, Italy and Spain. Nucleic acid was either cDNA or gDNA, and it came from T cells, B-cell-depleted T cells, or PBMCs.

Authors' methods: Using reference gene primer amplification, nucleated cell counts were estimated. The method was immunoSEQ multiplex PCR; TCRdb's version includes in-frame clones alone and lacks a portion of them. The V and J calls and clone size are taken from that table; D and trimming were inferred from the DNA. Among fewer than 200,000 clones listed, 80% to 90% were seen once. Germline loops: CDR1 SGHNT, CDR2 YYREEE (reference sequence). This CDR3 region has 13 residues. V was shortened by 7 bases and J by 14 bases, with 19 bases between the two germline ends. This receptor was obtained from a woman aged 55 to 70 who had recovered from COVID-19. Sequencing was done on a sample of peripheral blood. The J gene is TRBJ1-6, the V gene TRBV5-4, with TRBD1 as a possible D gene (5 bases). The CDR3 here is CASSSGGTVSLHF. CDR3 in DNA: TGTGCCAGCTCTTCGGGGGGGACTGTCTCCCTCCACTTT.